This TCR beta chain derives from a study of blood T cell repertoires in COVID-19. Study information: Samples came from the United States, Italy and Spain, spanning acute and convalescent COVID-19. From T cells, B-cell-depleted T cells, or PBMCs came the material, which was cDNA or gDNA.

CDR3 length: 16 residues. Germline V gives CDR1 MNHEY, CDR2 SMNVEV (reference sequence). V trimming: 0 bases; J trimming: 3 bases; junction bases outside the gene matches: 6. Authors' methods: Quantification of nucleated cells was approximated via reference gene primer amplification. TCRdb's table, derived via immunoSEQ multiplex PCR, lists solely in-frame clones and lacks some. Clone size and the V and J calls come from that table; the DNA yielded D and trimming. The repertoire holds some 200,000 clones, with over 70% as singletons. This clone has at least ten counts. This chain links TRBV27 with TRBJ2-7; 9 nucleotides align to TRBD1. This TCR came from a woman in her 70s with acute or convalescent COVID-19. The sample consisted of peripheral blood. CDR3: CASSLSAQGALYEQYF. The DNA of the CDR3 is TGTGCCAGCAGTTTATCCGCACAGGGGGCTCTCTACGAGCAGTACTTC.